What follows describes a single TCR beta chain. Measured with immunoSEQ multiplex PCR; TCRdb has only the in-frame clones, and not every one. The top ten hold roughly 8% of the sample, which has around 4,500 clones, approximately 82% seen once. The CDR3 covers 15 residues. The germline V and J ends were trimmed by 7 bases and 0 bases, with 15 bases remaining between them. The V gene's germline CDR1 is LNHDA and CDR2 SQIVND (reference sequence). Patient tissue came from resections in Japan or China, 2014–2017. Nucleic acids came from premalignant or tumor cells enriched by macro-dissection. This record belongs to a study of immune evolution from preneoplasia to lung adenocarcinoma. In the study overall: HLA loss of heterozygosity: roughly 6.4% AIS, about 15% MIA, about 35% ADC, none AAH.

The V and J genes are TRBV19 and TRBJ1-1; D gene unclear. What was sequenced was FFPE lung adenocarcinoma in situ tissue. This receptor was taken from a person aged 65 to 85 with lung adenocarcinoma. This CDR3 reads CASTRARAVNTEAFF. The CDR3 DNA reads as TGTGCCAGTACCCGGGCGCGGGCCGTGAACACTGAAGCTTTCTTT.